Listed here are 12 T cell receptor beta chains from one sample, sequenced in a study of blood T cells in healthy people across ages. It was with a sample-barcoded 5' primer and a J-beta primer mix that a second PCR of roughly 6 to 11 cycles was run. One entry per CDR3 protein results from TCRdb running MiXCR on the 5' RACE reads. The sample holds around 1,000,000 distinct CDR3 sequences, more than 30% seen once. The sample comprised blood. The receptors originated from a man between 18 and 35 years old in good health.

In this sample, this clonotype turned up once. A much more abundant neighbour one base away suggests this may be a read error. DNA for the CDR3: TGTGCCAGCAGTGTCATGGGCAGAGACCCTGAAGCTTTCTTT. Protein product: CASSVMGRDPEAFF. The chain joins TRBV25-1 to TRBJ1-1; D gene uncertain. Trimming removed 4 bases at V and 6 bases at J, with 15 bases between. Germline-derived CDR1 and CDR2 are MGHDK and SYGVNS. The CDR3 totals 14 residues.

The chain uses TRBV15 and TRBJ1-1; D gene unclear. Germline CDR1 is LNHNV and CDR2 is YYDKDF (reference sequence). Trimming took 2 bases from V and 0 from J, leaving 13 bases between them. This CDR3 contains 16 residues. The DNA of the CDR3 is TGTGCCACCAGCAGACCCTACAGACACATGAACACTGAAGCTTTCTTT. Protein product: CATSRPYRHMNTEAFF.

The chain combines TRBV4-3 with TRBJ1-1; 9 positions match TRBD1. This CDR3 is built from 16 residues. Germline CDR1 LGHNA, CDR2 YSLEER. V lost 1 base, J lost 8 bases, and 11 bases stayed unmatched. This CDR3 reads CASSQGIGTGRNEAFF. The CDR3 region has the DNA TGCGCCAGCAGCCAAGGGATAGGGACAGGGAGGAACGAAGCTTTCTTT.

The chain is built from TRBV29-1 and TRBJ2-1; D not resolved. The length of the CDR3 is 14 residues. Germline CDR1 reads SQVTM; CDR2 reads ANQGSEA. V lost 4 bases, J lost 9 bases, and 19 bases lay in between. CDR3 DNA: TGCAGCGTTGTTCTCGGAGACCGCTTAGGTGAGCAGTTCTTC. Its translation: CSVVLGDRLGEQFF.

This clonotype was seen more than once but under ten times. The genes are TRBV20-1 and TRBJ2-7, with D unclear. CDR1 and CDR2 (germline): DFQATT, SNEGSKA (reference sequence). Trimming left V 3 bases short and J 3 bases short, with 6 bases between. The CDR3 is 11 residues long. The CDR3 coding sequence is TGCAGTGCTAGTTCCGTCTACGAGCAGTACTTC. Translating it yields CSASSVYEQYF.

CDR3 coding DNA: TGCGCCAGCAGCTCGGGACAGGATGATCAGCCCCAGCATTTT. This gives the protein CASSSGQDDQPQHF. The V gene is TRBV5-1, the J gene TRBJ1-5; TRBD1 aligns across 8 bases. CDR3 length equals 14 residues. Germline CDR1 SGHRS, CDR2 YFSETQ. V was clipped by 3 bases and J by 5 bases; unmatched bases: 4.

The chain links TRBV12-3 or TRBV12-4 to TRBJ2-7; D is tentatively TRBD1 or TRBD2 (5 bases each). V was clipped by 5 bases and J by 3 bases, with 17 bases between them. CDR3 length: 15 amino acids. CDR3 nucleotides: TGTGCCAGCAGTCCTAGACGGGGACGGGACTACGAGCAGTACTTC. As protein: CASSPRRGRDYEQYF.

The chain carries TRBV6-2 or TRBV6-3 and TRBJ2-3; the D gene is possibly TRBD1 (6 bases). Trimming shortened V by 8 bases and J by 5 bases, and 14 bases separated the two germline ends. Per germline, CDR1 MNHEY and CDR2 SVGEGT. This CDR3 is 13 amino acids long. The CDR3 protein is CASRDKNLDTQYF. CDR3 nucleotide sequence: TGTGCCAGCCGGGACAAGAACTTAGATACGCAGTATTTT.

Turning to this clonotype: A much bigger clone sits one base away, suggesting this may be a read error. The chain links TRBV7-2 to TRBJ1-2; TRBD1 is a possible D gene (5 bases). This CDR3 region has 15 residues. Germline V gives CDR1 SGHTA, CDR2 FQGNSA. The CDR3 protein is CASSLVQVLNDGYTF. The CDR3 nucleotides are TGTGCCAGCAGCTTAGTACAGGTCCTTAACGATGGCTACACCTTC.

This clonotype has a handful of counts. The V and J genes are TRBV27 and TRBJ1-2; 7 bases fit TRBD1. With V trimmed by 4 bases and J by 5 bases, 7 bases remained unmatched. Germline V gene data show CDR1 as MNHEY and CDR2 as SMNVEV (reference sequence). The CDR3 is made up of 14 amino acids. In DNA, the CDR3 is TGTGCCAGCAGTTCCCGGGACAGTTGGTATGGCTACACCTTC. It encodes CASSSRDSWYGYTF.

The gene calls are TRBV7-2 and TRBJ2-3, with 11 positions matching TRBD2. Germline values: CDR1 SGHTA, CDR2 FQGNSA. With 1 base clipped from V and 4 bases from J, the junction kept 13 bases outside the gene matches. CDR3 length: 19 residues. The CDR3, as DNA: TGTGCCAGCAGCTTAGAGGGGGCGACTAGCGGGGATCTTCCAGATACGCAGTATTTT. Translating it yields CASSLEGATSGDLPDTQYF.

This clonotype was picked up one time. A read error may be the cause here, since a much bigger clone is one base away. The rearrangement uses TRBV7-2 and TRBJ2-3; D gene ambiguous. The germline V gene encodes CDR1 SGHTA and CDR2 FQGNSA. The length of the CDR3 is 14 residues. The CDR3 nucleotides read TGTGCCAGCGGCTTACAGTCCGGCACAGATACGCAGTATTTT. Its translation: CASGLQSGTDTQYF.